The 6 T cell receptor beta chains below come from one sample, sequenced in a study of response to subunit inactivated influenza vaccine. A single record per CDR3 protein comes from TCRdb applying MiXCR to the RT-PCR reads. The sample yields about 520,000 distinct CDR3 sequences, about 7.2% seen once. Source: PBMCs from blood, taken roughly 24 months after vaccination. The receptors shown here come from a man aged 50 to 75 who received an inactivated influenza vaccine.

This CDR3 is CAIRGLGNEQFF. CDR3 in DNA: TGTGCCATCAGGGGCCTAGGGAATGAGCAGTTCTTC. The V and J genes are TRBV10-3 and TRBJ2-1, with D uncertain. The CDR3 contains 12 residues. From germline, CDR1 is ENHRY and CDR2 SYGVKD. With 6 bases removed from V and 7 bases from J, the gap between germline ends came to 10 bases.

This clonotype was counted a few times. This CDR3 reads CASRKSPGTEAFF. CDR3 sequence (DNA): TGTGCCAGCAGGAAATCTCCTGGGACTGAAGCTTTCTTT. The genes are TRBV12-3 or TRBV12-4 and TRBJ1-1; no clear D. Trimming shortened V by 6 bases and J by 5 bases, and 13 bases separated the two germline ends. CDR3 length: 13 amino acids.

This clonotype was counted between two and nine times. This sequence joins TRBV10-3 and TRBJ2-4; 10 nucleotides agree with TRBD2. Per germline, CDR1 ENHRY and CDR2 SYGVKD. The CDR3 is 15 amino acids. V gave up 3 bases and J gave up 7 bases; unmatched junction bases: 6. The CDR3 DNA is TGTGCCATCAGTGAATCTAGCGGGAGTGGGAACATTCAGTACTTC. Protein: CAISESSGSGNIQYF.

The table lists this clonotype with many counts. The junction departs from germline at one end; a sequencing error may be responsible. CDR3 in amino acids: CASTLGSTYEQYF. The CDR3 nucleotides are TGTGCCAGCACCTTGGGGAGTACCTACGAGCAGTACTTC. The J gene is TRBJ2-7, the V gene TRBV5-5, with a possible D match to TRBD2 (5 bases). Germline CDR1 and CDR2: SGHKS and YYEKEE (reference sequence). The CDR3 contains 13 residues. Full variable domain (remainder filled in from reference TRBV5-5 and TRBJ2-7): DAGVTQSPTHLIKTRGQQVTLRCSPISGHKSVSWYQQVLGQGPQFIFQYYEKEERGRGNFPDRFSARQFPNYSSELNVNALLLGDSALYLCASTLGSTYEQYFGPGTRLTVT.

This clonotype was recorded many times. V gene TRBV25-1 combines with J gene TRBJ1-3; tentative D call: TRBD1 (5 bases). V dropped 4 bases and J dropped 2 bases, with 12 bases sitting between them. Germline assignment: CDR1 MGHDK and CDR2 SYGVNS. This CDR3 is built from 15 residues. The CDR3 coding sequence is TGTGCCAGCAGTGTACCAGGGACCCCTGGAAACACCATATATTTT. It encodes CASSVPGTPGNTIYF.

This clonotype was counted between two and nine times. The J gene is TRBJ1-1, the V gene TRBV10-3; tentatively, D is TRBD1 (5 bases). This CDR3 spans 12 amino acids. V lost 4 bases and J 8 bases, leaving 11 bases between the germline ends. The germline CDR1 and CDR2 sequences are ENHRY and SYGVKD. This chain's CDR3 is CAISASRGEAFF. In DNA, the CDR3 is TGTGCCATCAGTGCTAGTCGGGGGGAAGCTTTCTTT.